The text below deals with one T cell receptor (beta chain). Its antigen is still unknown. This sample stems from a study of immune evolution from preneoplasia to lung adenocarcinoma. Patients had resection in Japan or China between about 2013 and 2017. Regarding the study as a whole: Later-stage lesions seemingly showed higher T cell density and diversity than normal lung. Top clone frequencies peaked in normal lung, apparently declining through invasive adenocarcinoma.

Libraries were prepared by immunoSEQ multiplex PCR; TCRdb keeps only in-frame clonotypes and omits some of them. The sample lists some 9,000 clones; 80% to 85% were seen once. Germline CDR1 and CDR2: LNHDA and SQIVND (reference sequence). The V and J ends lost 3 bases and 0 bases, in that order; junction bases with no gene match: 11. CDR3 length equals 17 residues. The rearrangement uses TRBV19 and TRBJ2-7; TRBD1 agrees at 7 bases. Specimen: FFPE minimally invasive lung adenocarcinoma tissue. This clonotype was sampled from an older donor with lung adenocarcinoma. CDR3 sequence: CASSIAAGGYNSYEQYF. Here the CDR3 DNA reads TGTGCCAGTAGTATTGCGGCAGGGGGTTACAACTCCTACGAGCAGTACTTC.